The clone carrying this T cell receptor beta chain appeared many times. Its antigen is as yet unknown. This CDR3 is built from 16 residues. V was pared by 2 bases and J by 5 bases, with 17 bases between. CDR1 SGHTA and CDR2 FQGNSA come from the germline V gene. These data belong to a study of T cell repertoires in cytomegalovirus infection. Overall study: Through public TCR beta signatures, both CMV infection and matching HLA type were indicated. General study results and limits: Cumulative frequency of public TCR beta families picked out carriers of CMV plus the relevant HLA. Dominating the ex vivo response were HLA-C-restricted CMV-specific TCR beta clonotypes.

TCRdb ran MiXCR on the reads and lists one entry per CDR3 protein. The repertoire holds under 300,000 distinct CDR3 sequences, with 9% to 15% as singletons. V gene TRBV7-2 combines with J gene TRBJ2-3, with TRBD1 as a possible D gene (5 bases). This sequence was found in a human donor in good health (CMV status not recorded). Some clones in this sample may be carry-over from other donors' samples. The sample comprised PBMCs. CDR3 bases: TGTGCCAGCAGCTTAAATCCCCGCAAAGGGGTAGATACGCAGTATTTT. This gives the protein CASSLNPRKGVDTQYF.